One sample yielded the 9 T cell receptor beta chains listed below, sequenced in a study of regulatory T cells in long-lasting Graves disease. Noted time point: newly diagnosed GD, antithyroid drugs for less than 3 months. From RNA extracted from PBMCs, the TCR library was made. In building TCR beta libraries, iRepertoire HTBI primers were used together with Arm-PCR of CDR3 regions. Each CDR3 protein is one row after TCRdb ran MiXCR on the multiplex PCR reads. The sample holds about 360,000 distinct CDR3 sequences, roughly 16% seen once. These data were likewise used in another study, on T cells in Graves' hyperthyroidism and ophthalmopathy.

Sequenced here: peripheral blood mononuclear cells (PBMCs), sampled at new diagnosis, from a patient treated with antithyroid drugs. Source of these receptors: a woman younger than 35 with Graves disease.

The rearrangement links TRBV20-1 to TRBJ1-6; possible D gene TRBD1, 5 bases. Per the germline V gene, CDR1 is DFQATT and CDR2 is SNEGSKA (reference sequence). The CDR3 consists of 12 residues. The V end was cut by 5 bases, the J end by 5 bases, with 7 bases between. CDR3 nucleotides: TGCAGTGCTGGGGGAAATAATTCACCCCTCCACTTT. Translating it yields CSAGGNNSPLHF.

This clonotype has at least ten counts. The rearrangement joins TRBV12-3 or TRBV12-4 to TRBJ2-7, with D perhaps TRBD1 (5 bases). Trimming cost V 1 base and J 2 bases, with 9 bases left between them. The CDR3 loop spans 14 amino acids. CDR3 amino acids: CASSLGQRPYEQYF. The CDR3 nucleotides are TGTGCCAGCAGTTTAGGACAGCGACCCTACGAGCAGTACTTC.

In this sample, this clonotype turned up many times. The rearrangement links TRBV28 to TRBJ2-2; D call uncertain. Trimming cost V 5 bases and J 1 base, with 14 bases left between them. Germline lookup yields CDR1 MDHEN and CDR2 SYDVKM. The CDR3 consists of 16 residues. CDR3: CASSETYGMNTGELFF. CDR3 DNA sequence: TGTGCCAGCAGTGAGACGTACGGAATGAACACCGGGGAGCTGTTTTTT.

The chain is built from TRBV20-1 and TRBJ2-7; TRBD1 aligns across 7 bases. Unmatched junction bases numbered 10, after V lost 6 bases and J lost 2 bases. This CDR3 has 14 residues. Germline assignment: CDR1 DFQATT and CDR2 SNEGSKA (reference sequence). In DNA, the CDR3 is TGCAGTGCGAAACCAGGGGGTGGTACCTACGAGCAGTACTTC. The encoded protein is CSAKPGGGTYEQYF.

This clonotype has at least ten counts. This chain links TRBV7-9 with TRBJ1-1, with 9 bases fitting TRBD1. The CDR3 contains 16 residues. The trim removed 4 bases at V and 6 bases at J, leaving 12 bases unmatched. The V gene's germline CDR1 is SEHNR and CDR2 FQNEAQ (reference sequence). The DNA for the CDR3 is TGTGCCAGCAGCTACGGACAGGGGAGAACACTCCCTGAAGCTTTCTTT. Protein sequence: CASSYGQGRTLPEAFF.

This clonotype was counted only a few times. The chain has TRBV4-1 and TRBJ1-1; 8 bases map to TRBD1. The CDR3 spans 15 residues. In germline, CDR1 is MGHRA, CDR2 YSYEKL. V lost 3 bases to trimming and J lost 5 bases; unmatched junction nucleotides: 8. The CDR3 reads CASSHAGQVRTEAFF. The CDR3, as DNA: TGCGCCAGCAGCCATGCGGGACAGGTTCGAACTGAAGCTTTCTTT.

This clonotype was seen many times. V is TRBV7-6 and J is TRBJ2-1; 7 bases fit TRBD1. CDR1 and CDR2 from the germline V gene are SGHVS and FNYEAQ. This CDR3 region has 15 residues. V lost 3 bases and J lost 7; bases outside the gene matches: 9. The CDR3 coding sequence is TGTGCCAGCAGCTTTTCTAGACAGGGTACAAATGAGCAGTTCTTC. This encodes CASSFSRQGTNEQFF.

This clonotype appeared a few times. The rearrangement uses TRBV27 and TRBJ2-7, with a weak D call TRBD1 (6 bases). CDR3 length: 14 residues. Germline V CDR1 and CDR2: MNHEY, SMNVEV (reference sequence). V was shortened by 5 bases and J by 3 bases, with 14 bases between the two germline ends. CDR3 coding DNA: TGTGCCAGCAGTGTTACACAGGGATACTACGAGCAGTACTTC. It specifies CASSVTQGYYEQYF.

The gene calls are TRBV9 and TRBJ1-2; D remains ambiguous. The CDR3 has 15 residues. Per the germline V gene, CDR1 is SGDLS and CDR2 is YYNGEE. Trimming left V 0 bases short and J 0 bases short, with 9 bases between. This chain's CDR3 is CASSVGGNPNYGYTF. As DNA, the CDR3 is TGTGCCAGCAGCGTAGGAGGAAATCCTAACTATGGCTACACCTTC. Complete variable domain (other parts from reference TRBV9 and TRBJ1-2): DSGVTQTPKHLITATGQRVTLRCSPRSGDLSVYWYQQSLDQGLQFLIQYYNGEERAKGNILERFSAQQFPDLHSELNLSSLELGDSALYFCASSVGGNPNYGYTFGSGTRLTVV.